This entry lists 30 T cell receptor beta chains sequenced from one sample in a study of OX40 agonist ivuxolimab in advanced cancers. Repertoires were generated with immunoSEQ multiplex PCR, while TCRdb's copy carries only in-frame clones and drops some. The table has about 9,100 clones, approximately 70% seen once. Sequences were derived from CD4+ or CD8+ T cells sorted from blood, sampled in a trial of the OX40 agonist ivuxolimab. These receptors all stem from an adult with an advanced solid tumor such as melanoma, head and neck, liver or kidney cancer.

In this sample, this clone turned up a few times. The rearrangement uses TRBV28 and TRBJ2-1; 7 positions agree with TRBD1. CDR3 length: 17 amino acids. V shed 6 bases, J shed 0 bases, and the junction held 11 bases outside the gene matches. Germline V lookup: CDR1 MDHEN, CDR2 SYDVKM. CDR3 in DNA: TGTGCCAGCAGCACGGACAGGACCTTCTACTCCTACAATGAGCAGTTCTTC. Translating it yields CASSTDRTFYSYNEQFF.

This rearrangement joins TRBV2 to TRBJ2-7, with D perhaps being TRBD1 or TRBD2 (5 bases each). V lost 11 bases and J lost 6, with 20 bases in between. This CDR3 is 13 amino acids long. Germline CDR1 SNHLY, CDR2 FYNNEI. The CDR3 loop reads CAAGDGVRAEQYF. The DNA for the CDR3 is TGTGCCGCCGGGGACGGGGTTAGGGCCGAGCAGTACTTC.

This clone is judged medium-sized. The chain carries TRBV5-1 and TRBJ2-1; 8 bases align to TRBD2. The trim removed 4 bases at V and 0 bases at J, leaving 18 bases unmatched. This CDR3 has 20 amino acids. Germline V gene lookup returns CDR1 SGHRS and CDR2 YFSETQ. The CDR3 loop reads CASSLGAGTSIGLSYNEQFF. In DNA form, the CDR3 reads TGCGCCAGCAGCCTGGGGGCGGGGACTAGTATTGGCCTCTCCTACAATGAGCAGTTCTTC.

V is TRBV11-2 and J is TRBJ2-3; 8 bases line up with TRBD2. Germline CDR1 reads SGHAT; CDR2 reads FQNNGV. V lost 7 bases and J lost 9; bases outside the gene matches: 6. The CDR3 sequence is 12 residues long. Here the CDR3 reads CASTKLAETQYF. The DNA for the CDR3 is TGTGCCAGCACGAAACTAGCGGAGACGCAGTATTTT.

The chain carries TRBV4-1 and TRBJ1-1; 8 bases match TRBD1. The CDR3 contains 17 residues. Losses at the gene ends were 3 bases for V and 1 base for J; bases not matched to a gene: 10. CDR1 MGHRA and CDR2 YSYEKL come from the germline V gene. This chain's CDR3 is CASSHPGGLTPNTEAFF. Here the CDR3 DNA reads TGCGCCAGCAGCCACCCAGGGGGCCTGACCCCGAACACTGAAGCTTTCTTT.

CDR3 DNA: TGTGCCAGCAGCGTAGAGTCGGGGAACGGAAACACCATATATTTT. This gives the protein CASSVESGNGNTIYF. The chain couples TRBV9 to TRBJ1-3; D not resolved. The CDR3 consists of 15 residues. CDR1 SGDLS and CDR2 YYNGEE come from the germline V gene. V lost 0 bases, J lost 4 bases, and 11 bases lay in between.

The J gene is TRBJ2-7, the V gene TRBV28, with D possibly matching TRBD2 (6 bases). The V and J ends lost 2 bases and 0 bases respectively, with 14 bases between them. CDR1 MDHEN and CDR2 SYDVKM come from the germline V gene. The CDR3 length is 16 residues. The chain's CDR3 is CASSLGGGSSSYEQYF. DNA for the CDR3: TGTGCCAGCAGTTTAGGGGGAGGCTCTAGCTCCTACGAGCAGTACTTC.

This chain connects TRBV28 to TRBJ1-5; D perhaps matches TRBD1 (5 bases). The CDR3 is 17 amino acids. Germline assignment: CDR1 MDHEN and CDR2 SYDVKM. V was shortened by 2 bases and J by 0 bases, with 14 bases between the two germline ends. The CDR3: CASSLGAGTYSNQPQHF. In DNA form, the CDR3 reads TGTGCCAGCAGTTTAGGGGCAGGGACTTATAGCAATCAGCCCCAGCATTTT.

This rearrangement joins TRBV28 to TRBJ2-7; D unresolved. The V end lost 7 bases, the J end lost 5 bases, and 15 bases lay between the germline ends. Germline CDR1 and CDR2: MDHEN and SYDVKM. This CDR3 comprises 13 residues. The CDR3 DNA follows: TGTGCCAGCACTGACATCGGCGGAAACGAGCAGTACTTC. Protein sequence: CASTDIGGNEQYF.

This clone was observed a few times. The rearrangement links TRBV9 to TRBJ2-1; D is uncertain. Trimming took off 2 bases at V and 6 bases at J, with 9 bases between the two ends. CDR1 is SGDLS, CDR2 YYNGEE, per germline. This CDR3 has 13 residues. CDR3 protein: CASSVLPGNEQFF. In DNA, the CDR3 is TGTGCCAGCAGCGTGTTACCGGGCAATGAGCAGTTCTTC.

The rearrangement links TRBV11-2 to TRBJ1-2; tentative D call: TRBD1 (6 bases). Trimming cost V 0 bases and J 0 bases, with 11 bases left between them. The CDR3 totals 16 residues. From germline, CDR1 is SGHAT and CDR2 FQNNGV. CDR3 sequence (DNA): TGTGCCAGCAGCTTAGATGGGGGGCTAGCTAACTATGGCTACACCTTC. Amino acids: CASSLDGGLANYGYTF.

This chain connects TRBV25-1 to TRBJ2-3; D is undetermined. The CDR3 has 12 amino acids. CDR1 is MGHDK and CDR2 is SYGVNS in the germline V gene. Trimming took 3 bases from V and 5 from J, leaving 6 bases between them. CDR3 DNA sequence: TGTGCCAGCAGTGAGGAAGTAGATACGCAGTATTTT. Its protein product is CASSEEVDTQYF.

The chain uses TRBV6-1 and TRBJ2-7, with D uncertain. The CDR3 length is 14 residues. Germline CDR1 and CDR2: MNHNS and SASEGT. Trimming removed 6 bases at V and 0 bases at J, with 12 bases between. The CDR3 DNA reads as TGTGCCAGCAGCCCAACTAAACCCTCCTACGAGCAGTACTTC. Encoded protein: CASSPTKPSYEQYF.

J is TRBJ2-5 and V is TRBV19; D remains ambiguous. The germline V gene has CDR1 LNHDA and CDR2 SQIVND (reference sequence). Deletions cut 3 bases from V and 5 bases from J, with 10 bases between. This CDR3 is built from 13 residues. CDR3 nucleotide sequence: TGTGCCAGTAGTATTCAGAATGTCGAGACCCAGTACTTC. This codes for CASSIQNVETQYF.

The chain uses TRBV6-4 and TRBJ2-3, with 8 bases identical to TRBD2. This CDR3 has 15 amino acids. Germline V gene sequence: CDR1 MRHNA, CDR2 SNTAGT. The V segment lost 0 bases and the J segment 3 bases; nucleotides outside the gene matches: 2. Written as DNA, the CDR3 is TGTGCCAGCAGTGACTCTCGCGGGGGGACAGATACGCAGTATTTT. Amino acids: CASSDSRGGTDTQYF.

This CDR3 is CASSVRVSYNEQFF. In DNA, the CDR3 is TGTGCCAGTAGTGTAAGGGTCTCCTACAATGAGCAGTTCTTC. The rearrangement uses TRBV19 and TRBJ2-1; no firm D call. CDR1 and CDR2 (germline): LNHDA, SQIVND (reference sequence). The CDR3 has 14 amino acids. Trimming cost V 5 bases and J 0 bases, with 8 bases left between them.

V usage is TRBV30 and J usage is TRBJ2-7, with 9 nucleotides matching TRBD2. Germline V gene data show CDR1 as GTSNPN and CDR2 as SVGIG (reference sequence). The CDR3 has 15 residues. J gave up 0 bases and V 3 bases, and 6 bases lay outside the gene matches. The CDR3 DNA reads TGTGCCTGGAGCCAAGGTAGCGGGAGCTCCTACGAGCAGTACTTC. It translates to CAWSQGSGSSYEQYF. Drawing the rest from reference TRBV30 and TRBJ2-7, the complete variable domain is SQTIHQWPATLVQPVGSPLSLECTVEGTSNPNLYWYRQAAGRGLQLLFYSVGIGQISSEVPQNLSASRPQDRQFILSSKKLLLSDSGFYLCAWSQGSGSSYEQYFGPGTRLTVT.

This clone is judged medium-sized (0.01 to 0.1%). The rearrangement links TRBV6-1 to TRBJ2-2; a possible D gene is TRBD2 (7 bases). Per germline, CDR1 MNHNS and CDR2 SASEGT. The V end was cut by 7 bases, the J end by 4 bases, with 13 bases between. The CDR3 consists of 14 residues. CDR3 bases: TGTGCCAGCAAGGGGGAGGGTTCCACCGGGGAGCTGTTTTTT. Translated: CASKGEGSTGELFF.

This clone occurred a few times. The chain links TRBV30 to TRBJ1-2; D uncertain. This CDR3 contains 14 residues. Trimming took 3 bases from V and 3 from J, leaving 14 bases between them. The germline V gene encodes CDR1 GTSNPN and CDR2 SVGIG (reference sequence). CDR3 sequence: CAWRHLDGYYGYTF. The DNA of the CDR3 is TGTGCCTGGAGGCACCTGGACGGGTACTATGGCTACACCTTC.

The chain uses TRBV6-5 and TRBJ1-5, with D unresolved. Trimming pared 5 bases from V and 1 base from J, leaving 9 bases between. CDR1 MNHEY and CDR2 SVGAGI come from the germline V gene. This CDR3 is 14 amino acids long. CDR3 sequence (DNA): TGTGCCAGCAGTAGGACGGGGAGCAATCAGCCCCAGCATTTT. The encoded protein is CASSRTGSNQPQHF.

This clone has only one observation. The CDR3 DNA reads TGTGCCAGCGGACTAGCGGGAGGGTCCTACAATGAGCAGTTCTTC. This gives the protein CASGLAGGSYNEQFF. The chain employs TRBV6-1 and TRBJ2-1; 15 nucleotides line up with TRBD2. Trimming at V came to 8 bases and at J to 1 base, leaving 0 bases not matched to a gene. From germline, CDR1 is MNHNS and CDR2 SASEGT. This CDR3 comprises 15 residues.

V and J are TRBV27 and TRBJ2-1; 10 bases match TRBD2. This CDR3 region has 15 residues. Trimming at V came to 5 bases and at J to 4 bases, leaving 5 bases not matched to a gene. The V gene's germline CDR1 is MNHEY and CDR2 SMNVEV (reference sequence). The CDR3 nucleotides read TGTGCCAGCAGTACGGGGACTAGCGTTTACAATGAGCAGTTCTTC. Protein product: CASSTGTSVYNEQFF.

This rearrangement joins TRBV1 to TRBJ2-3; the table's D call TRBD2 went unverified against the DNA. TRBV1 is marked as a pseudogene. The CDR3 covers 18 residues. Written as DNA, the CDR3 is TGCACCAGCAGCCCCTTCAGGGAGGGGTTTTATAGCACAGATACGCAGTATTTT. Protein sequence: CTSSPFREGFYSTDTQYF.

At least ten counts were recorded for this clone. This chain links TRBV10-3 with TRBJ2-1; D might be TRBD2 (6 bases). Deletions cut 2 bases from V and 7 bases from J, with 24 bases between. Germline V CDR1 and CDR2: ENHRY, SYGVKD. The CDR3 is made up of 18 amino acids. CDR3 in DNA: TGTGCCATCAGTGAGATATTCGGGGCTAGCGCTTCCTGGAATGAGCAGTTCTTC. It codes for CAISEIFGASASWNEQFF.

This clone has just one count. The CDR3 spells CASSHLPGAYEQYF. CDR3 DNA: TGTGCCAGCAGCCACTTGCCGGGGGCCTACGAGCAGTACTTC. The J gene is TRBJ2-7, the V gene TRBV27; D is perhaps TRBD2 (6 bases). Deletions cut 6 bases from V and 2 bases from J, with 14 bases between. CDR3 length equals 14 residues. Germline assignment: CDR1 MNHEY and CDR2 SMNVEV (reference sequence).

The chain couples TRBV19 to TRBJ2-1; D is unresolved. V was cut by 3 bases and J by 5 bases, with 5 bases left in between. Germline V gives CDR1 LNHDA, CDR2 SQIVND (reference sequence). CDR3 length: 12 residues. Written as DNA, the CDR3 is TGTGCCAGTAGTATCTCTAACAATGAGCAGTTCTTC. This encodes CASSISNNEQFF.

The chain links TRBV28 to TRBJ2-7; perhaps TRBD1 as D (6 bases). Germline V lookup: CDR1 MDHEN, CDR2 SYDVKM. The CDR3 sequence is 15 residues long. Trimming removed 4 bases from V and 7 bases from J, with 20 bases in between. CDR3 bases: TGTGCCAGCAGTTGGGCTCAGGACAGTTCGCGTGAGCAGTACTTC. It yields the protein CASSWAQDSSREQYF.

This chain uses TRBV6-6 with TRBJ2-7; TRBD1 might be the D (6 bases). CDR1 is MNHNY and CDR2 is SVGAGI in the germline V gene (reference sequence). The CDR3 has 14 amino acids. V was cut by 5 bases and J by 3 bases, with 14 bases left in between. The CDR3 here is CASSAADSHYEQYF. The CDR3 region has the DNA TGTGCCAGCAGTGCCGCGGACAGCCACTACGAGCAGTACTTC.

CDR3 bases: TGTGCCACCTCGAGCGGGAGATCCTACAATGAGCAGTTCTTC. This codes for CATSSGRSYNEQFF. The chain links TRBV25-1 to TRBJ2-1; TRBD2 agrees at 8 bases. Germline lookup yields CDR1 MGHDK and CDR2 SYGVNS. V was pared by 10 bases and J by 1 base, with 6 bases of the junction left unmatched. The CDR3 totals 14 residues.

This sequence joins TRBV2 and TRBJ1-2; no firm D call. Germline assignment: CDR1 SNHLY and CDR2 FYNNEI. This CDR3 spans 17 amino acids. With 3 bases removed from V and 6 bases from J, the gap between germline ends came to 23 bases. The CDR3 DNA sequence: TGTGCCAGCAGTGATTCCGGGGATCACAGCCCAAACAATGGCTACACCTTC. Translated, it gives CASSDSGDHSPNNGYTF. Filled out from reference TRBV2 and TRBJ1-2, the complete variable domain reads EPEVTQTPSHQVTQMGQEVILRCVPISNHLYFYWYRQILGQKVEFLVSFYNNEISEKSEIFDDQFSVERPDGSNFTLKIRSTKLEDSAMYFCASSDSGDHSPNNGYTFGSGTRLTVV.